This record covers a single T cell receptor (beta chain). Its specificity is unknown. This entry is derived from a study of T cell responses to AZD1222 COVID-19 vaccine. Clones were sequenced by immunoSEQ multiplex PCR, and TCRdb holds only the in-frame ones, with some missing. The sample has roughly 150,000 clones; 88% are singletons. The CDR3 sequence is 11 residues long. V lost 6 bases, J lost 11 bases, and 11 bases lay in between. Germline-derived CDR1 and CDR2 are MNHEY and SVGAGI. Findings of the study overall: Compared with day 0, the breadth and depth of the Spike-specific TCR repertoire rose significantly after two doses of AZD1222. Donors in the cohort were predominantly white British and more often female, and clonal diversity was possibly underestimated. The study reported that nearly half of spike-specific TCRs target unmutated variant regions. Repertoires in all cases were sampled only once the peak T cell response had passed.

The chain carries TRBV6-5 and TRBJ1-5; D is possibly TRBD1 (5 bases). The sequence was collected from an adult who had recovered from COVID-19. Sequences were derived from peripheral blood, sampled after recovery from COVID-19. CDR3 protein: CASRVTETQHF. In DNA form, the CDR3 reads TGTGCCAGCAGGGTGACAGAGACCCAGCATTTT.